This T cell receptor beta chain appears in the sequencing data of a study of blood T cell repertoires in COVID-19 (dated by TCRdb to 2018 to 2021). A note on the overall study: Collaborator samples came from the United States, Italy and Spain and covered acute and convalescent phases of COVID-19. The samples were drawn from two sources: the first 160 participants of the ongoing ImmuneRACE study, and 1,254 subjects contributed by 6 global collaborators. The repertoires were released in a freely available public database meant as a resource for research on the immune response to SARS-CoV-2. Where HLA class I and class II types were available, the types were taken from metadata supplied by the sample provider, not from assay-based typing. The prospective study material was composed of cDNA or gDNA derived from T cells, B-cell-depleted T cells, or PBMCs. Nearly every sample came with metadata listing a de-identified subject ID, COVID-19 status, age in years and sex. Subjects who had been exposed to COVID-19, were actively infected with it, or had recovered from it provided the deeply sampled blood TCRbeta repertoires that made up the dataset. Broader findings and caveats from the paper: How much clinical and demographic metadata was included differed by source and by participant, and the metadata was provided uncurated.

The immunoSEQ Assay, a bias-controlled multiplex PCR, was used to amplify TCRbeta CDR3 regions from genomic DNA. The study's processing was this. The number of nucleated cells in each sample was estimated by amplification of reference gene primers within the assay. To quantify the absolute abundance of each unique TCRbeta CDR3 rearrangement, sequence reads were collapsed and filtered. Productive Simpson clonality was computed per sample as the square root of Simpson's diversity index over productive rearrangements. TCRdb obtained this table from immuneACCESS and retained in-frame rearrangements with V and J assigned. These tables miss some clones; where compared with another copy, unresolved V genes account for less than half of the shortfall, and the remainder is unexplained. The V and J calls and clone size are taken from that table; D and trimming were inferred from the DNA. Counted in this sample were some 130,000 clones; roughly 88% of them appeared once. 10% to 13% of the sample rests with the top ten.

The CDR3 numbers 14 residues from cysteine through phenylalanine. Only the CDR3 DNA is retained, 42 bases long and in frame from the first base. Sequences MDHEN (CDR1) and SYDVKM (CDR2) are obtained from the germline V gene. Trimming removed 7 bases from V and 3 bases from J, leaving 13 bases between the germline ends. Concerning this clone itself: Its antigen is still unknown. One base away there is no much larger clone; base qualities are not given.

Collaborating institutions collected whole blood in K2EDTA tubes following their own protocols. For TCRbeta analysis, collaborators shipped samples in one of three forms: frozen whole blood, isolated PBMCs, or DNA extracted from either of those sample types. The specimen was peripheral blood. The chain is encoded by TRBV28 joined to TRBJ2-1; the D gene cannot be named for sure. The clonotype comes from a man in his fifties with acute or convalescent COVID-19. The CDR3 reads as follows: CASKAPQIYNEQFF. The nucleotide sequence is given as TGTGCCAGCAAGGCCCCACAGATCTACAATGAGCAGTTCTTC.